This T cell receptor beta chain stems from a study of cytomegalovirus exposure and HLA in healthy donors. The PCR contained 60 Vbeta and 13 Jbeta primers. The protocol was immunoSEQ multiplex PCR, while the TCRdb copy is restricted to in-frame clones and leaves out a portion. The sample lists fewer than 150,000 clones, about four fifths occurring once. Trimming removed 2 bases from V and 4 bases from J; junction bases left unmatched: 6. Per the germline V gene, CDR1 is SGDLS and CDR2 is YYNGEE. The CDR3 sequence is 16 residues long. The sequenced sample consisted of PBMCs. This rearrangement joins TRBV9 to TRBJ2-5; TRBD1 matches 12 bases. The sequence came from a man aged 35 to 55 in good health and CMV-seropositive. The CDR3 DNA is TGTGCCAGCAGCGTTGGGACAGGGGGCGCCGGAGAGACCCAGTACTTC. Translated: CASSVGTGGAGETQYF.